These 30 T cell receptor beta chains originate from one sample sequenced in a study of OX40 agonist ivuxolimab in advanced cancers. Only in-frame clones appear in the TCRdb table, and some are missing; sequencing was by immunoSEQ multiplex PCR. Of tens of thousands of clones in the sample, around 94% were seen once. The sequencing here drew on CD4+ or CD8+ T cells sorted from blood, taken in a trial of the OX40 agonist ivuxolimab. The receptor source for this set is an adult with an advanced solid tumor such as melanoma, head and neck, liver or kidney cancer.

Here the CDR3 DNA reads TGTGCCAGCAGTGAGGGCGGGATGAGCTCCTACGAGCAGTACTTC. Amino acids: CASSEGGMSSYEQYF. This chain joins TRBV2 and TRBJ2-7, with D tentatively TRBD2 (6 bases). The V end lost 3 bases, the J end lost 0 bases, and 12 bases lay between the germline ends. This CDR3 contains 15 residues. CDR1 is SNHLY and CDR2 is FYNNEI in the germline V gene.

V usage is TRBV4-3 and J usage is TRBJ1-1; D is possibly TRBD1 (5 bases). CDR1 and CDR2 (germline): LGHNA, YSLEER. This CDR3 has 15 residues. V dropped 3 bases and J dropped 3 bases, with 14 bases sitting between them. CDR3 DNA: TGCGCCAGCAGCCAGTACTCTCGGGACGACACTGAAGCTTTCTTT. Translated, it gives CASSQYSRDDTEAFF.

The chain employs TRBV6-1 and TRBJ2-3, with 7 bases aligning to TRBD1. The V gene's germline CDR1 is MNHNS and CDR2 SASEGT. CDR3 length: 14 residues. V lost 9 bases to trimming and J lost 2 bases; unmatched junction nucleotides: 8. CDR3 sequence reads: CASKPGTVTDTQYF. The CDR3 coding sequence is TGTGCCAGTAAACCCGGGACAGTCACAGATACGCAGTATTTT.

The chain joins TRBV4-3 to TRBJ1-4; a weak D match, TRBD1 (6 bases). The ends were cut back, 0 bases at V and 0 bases at J, with 17 bases in the middle. Germline V CDR1 and CDR2: LGHNA, YSLEER. There are 19 residues in the CDR3. CDR3 nucleotide sequence: TGCGCCAGCAGCCAAGATTCTGGTGGCAGGGGAACAACTAATGAAAAACTGTTTTTT. Translated: CASSQDSGGRGTTNEKLFF.

The chain links TRBV27 to TRBJ2-3, with D perhaps TRBD1 or TRBD2 (5 bases each). CDR1 and CDR2 (germline): MNHEY, SMNVEV (reference sequence). The germline V and J ends were trimmed by 6 bases and 3 bases, with 13 bases remaining between them. The CDR3 is 14 residues long. The CDR3 nucleotides are TGTGCCAGCAGCATAGTATGGGGGACAGATACGCAGTATTTT. It yields the protein CASSIVWGTDTQYF.

The chain is built from TRBV9 and TRBJ2-5, with a possible D match to TRBD1 (5 bases). CDR1 is SGDLS, CDR2 YYNGEE, per germline. Trimming left V 5 bases short and J 3 bases short, with 11 bases between. The CDR3 has 13 amino acids. DNA for the CDR3: TGTGCCAGCAGTACCGACAGAGAAGAGACCCAGTACTTC. Its protein product is CASSTDREETQYF.

This rearrangement joins TRBV12-2 to TRBJ1-3; the table's TRBD1 call for D was not verified on the DNA. TRBV12-2 is assigned pseudogene status. This CDR3 is built from 15 residues. The CDR3 reads CASRLATRSGNTIYF. The CDR3 DNA follows: TGTGCAAGTCGCTTAGCGACACGCTCTGGAAACACCATATATTTT.

The J gene is TRBJ1-6, the V gene TRBV27; tentative D call: TRBD1 (5 bases). From germline, CDR1 is MNHEY and CDR2 SMNVEV (reference sequence). V lost 2 bases and J lost 8, with 19 bases in between. The CDR3 length is 17 residues. CDR3 sequence reads: CASSLRDWGTGDSPLHF. CDR3 bases: TGTGCCAGCAGTTTAAGGGACTGGGGGACTGGGGATTCACCCCTCCACTTT.

The CDR3 DNA reads as TGCGCCAGCAGCCCCCCGGACAGGGGGTACGGCTACACCTTC. This codes for CASSPPDRGYGYTF. The chain is built from TRBV4-1 and TRBJ1-2; 10 nucleotides align to TRBD1. V gave up 4 bases and J gave up 8 bases; unmatched junction bases: 7. CDR3 length equals 14 residues. Germline V lookup: CDR1 MGHRA, CDR2 YSYEKL.

This chain links TRBV4-3 with TRBJ1-5, with D unresolved. Trimming shortened V by 3 bases and J by 1 base, and 10 bases separated the two germline ends. Germline assignment: CDR1 LGHNA and CDR2 YSLEER. The length of the CDR3 is 15 residues. The CDR3: CASSQTAPSNQPQHF. Written as DNA, the CDR3 is TGCGCCAGCAGCCAGACGGCCCCGAGCAATCAGCCCCAGCATTTT.

This clone was counted once. The J gene is TRBJ2-1, the V gene TRBV19, with 7 bases aligning to TRBD1. Germline CDR1 and CDR2: LNHDA and SQIVND (reference sequence). The CDR3 is 15 residues long. J gave up 3 bases and V 5 bases, and 7 bases lay outside the gene matches. The CDR3: CASSPKGGDYNEQFF. CDR3 DNA: TGTGCCAGTAGTCCGAAAGGGGGCGACTACAATGAGCAGTTCTTC.

The V call is TRBV9, the J call TRBJ1-1; weak D call: TRBD1 (6 bases). The CDR3 consists of 17 residues. CDR1 is SGDLS and CDR2 is YYNGEE in the germline V gene. V lost 4 bases to trimming and J lost 0 bases, with 19 bases between them. CDR3 bases: TGTGCCAGCAGCTTAGGGGACGGGGGCTGGGTGAACACTGAAGCTTTCTTT. It yields the protein CASSLGDGGWVNTEAFF.

J is TRBJ1-2 and V is TRBV4-3; a possible D gene is TRBD1 (5 bases). Looked up from germline, CDR1 is LGHNA and CDR2 is YSLEER. The CDR3 runs to 15 residues. The ends were cut back, 0 bases at V and 2 bases at J, with 10 bases in the middle. The CDR3 DNA is TGCGCCAGCAGCCAAGATAAAGCAGGGAACTATGGCTACACCTTC. Amino acid sequence: CASSQDKAGNYGYTF.

CDR3 DNA sequence: TGTGCCAGCAGCCAAGATGAGAGTAGCGCTGGCACAGATACGCAGTATTTT. Translating it yields CASSQDESSAGTDTQYF. The genes are TRBV4-2 and TRBJ2-3, with D possibly being TRBD2 (5 bases). The CDR3 spans 17 residues. V was cut by 0 bases and J by 1 base, with 14 bases left in between. Germline V gene lookup returns CDR1 LGHNA and CDR2 YNFKEQ.

The chain employs TRBV15 and TRBJ2-3, with D possibly matching TRBD2 (6 bases). This CDR3 comprises 15 residues. Germline V gene lookup returns CDR1 LNHNV and CDR2 YYDKDF (reference sequence). V lost 0 bases and J lost 2, with 9 bases in between. The CDR3 DNA is TGTGCCACCAGCAGAGAGGGACTGTACACAGATACGCAGTATTTT. Translation: CATSREGLYTDTQYF.

The rearrangement joins TRBV27 to TRBJ2-1; 7 bases are shared with TRBD2. This CDR3 is 14 amino acids long. V lost 3 bases, J lost 6 bases, and 5 bases stayed unmatched. The germline V gene has CDR1 MNHEY and CDR2 SMNVEV (reference sequence). Here the CDR3 DNA reads TGTGCCAGCAGTTTGGGGACTACCAGCAATGAGCAGTTCTTC. This sequence encodes CASSLGTTSNEQFF.

This clone is a singleton in its sample. The chain is built from TRBV11-2 and TRBJ1-2; possibly TRBD1 for D (6 bases). CDR1 is SGHAT and CDR2 is FQNNGV in the germline V gene. The CDR3 extends over 13 amino acids. Trimming cost V 1 base and J 13 bases, with 16 bases left between them. Written as DNA, the CDR3 is TGTGCCAGCAGCTTAGCTGGGGGGCGGCCCGGCACCTTC. Protein sequence: CASSLAGGRPGTF. Supplemented by reference TRBV11-2 and TRBJ1-2, the full variable domain reads EAGVAQSPRYKIIEKRQSVAFWCNPISGHATLYWYQQILGQGPKLLIQFQNNGVVDDSQLPKDRFSAERLKGVDSTLKIQPAKLEDSAVYLCASSLAGGRPGTFGSGTRLTVV.

This chain joins TRBV19 and TRBJ1-2, with unresolved D. The germline gives CDR1 LNHDA, CDR2 SQIVND (reference sequence). With 4 bases removed from V and 0 bases from J, the gap between germline ends came to 9 bases. CDR3 length: 14 residues. The CDR3 here is CASSTAVANYGYTF. The CDR3 bases are TGTGCCAGTAGTACGGCAGTAGCTAACTATGGCTACACCTTC.

The chain is built from TRBV6-5 and TRBJ1-5; D might be TRBD1 (6 bases). The CDR3 extends over 12 amino acids. The germline V gene has CDR1 MNHEY and CDR2 SVGAGI. The V end lost 7 bases, the J end lost 7 bases, and 11 bases lay between the germline ends. The CDR3 loop is CASTSGTQPQHF. The DNA for the CDR3 is TGTGCCAGCACCTCAGGGACACAGCCCCAGCATTTT.

DNA for the CDR3: TGTGCCAGCAGCCAGATTAAACCCGGGGTGGGACCCTCGAACACCGGGGAGCTGTTTTTT. Its translation: CASSQIKPGVGPSNTGELFF. The chain is built from TRBV21-1 and TRBJ2-2. TRBV21-1 constitutes a pseudogene. This CDR3 region has 20 residues.

As concerns this clone: The sample carries other DNA sequences with the same CDR3. This sequence joins TRBV19 and TRBJ1-1, with D unresolved. Trimming took off 1 base at V and 4 bases at J, with 7 bases between the two ends. In germline, CDR1 is LNHDA, CDR2 SQIVND (reference sequence). This CDR3 comprises 13 residues. CDR3 region: CASSIGLSTEAFF. The CDR3 nucleotides are TGTGCCAGTAGTATAGGGTTGAGCACTGAAGCTTTCTTT.

The chain combines TRBV6-5 with TRBJ1-2; 8 positions match TRBD1. CDR1 is MNHEY and CDR2 is SVGAGI in the germline V gene. The CDR3 is 15 residues long. The V gene end was trimmed by 5 bases and the J gene end by 4 bases; junction bases not matched to a gene: 9. The CDR3 DNA sequence: TGTGCCAGCAGTACCCTAAGGACAGGGATCTATGGCTACACCTTC. Translating gives CASSTLRTGIYGYTF.

V usage is TRBV13 and J usage is TRBJ1-1; weak D call: TRBD1 (5 bases). This CDR3 is 15 amino acids long. Germline V CDR1 and CDR2: PRHDT, FYEKMQ (reference sequence). The V end lost 2 bases, the J end lost 4 bases, and 14 bases lay between the germline ends. CDR3 residues: CASSLFGGVVTEAFF. The CDR3 DNA reads as TGTGCCAGCAGCTTATTCGGGGGTGTGGTCACTGAAGCTTTCTTT.

The rearrangement uses TRBV29-1 and TRBJ2-7, with 13 bases that match TRBD2. The CDR3 spans 13 residues. J gave up 6 bases and V 4 bases, and 3 bases lay outside the gene matches. The germline V gene has CDR1 SQVTM and CDR2 ANQGSEA. CDR3 amino acids: CSVGLAGGSEQYF. The CDR3 nucleotides are TGCAGCGTTGGACTAGCGGGGGGTAGCGAGCAGTACTTC.

The J gene is TRBJ1-1, the V gene TRBV11-2, with D unresolved. The CDR3 consists of 16 residues. Trimming removed 4 bases at V and 0 bases at J, with 15 bases between. Germline V gene data show CDR1 as SGHAT and CDR2 as FQNNGV. The CDR3 loop is CASSSPDAGMNTEAFF. CDR3 nucleotide sequence: TGTGCCAGCAGCTCCCCCGACGCCGGCATGAACACTGAAGCTTTCTTT.

The DNA for the CDR3 is TGTGCCTGGAGTGTTGCTGGGATCTACAATGAGCAGTTCTTC. Translation: CAWSVAGIYNEQFF. The gene calls are TRBV30 and TRBJ2-1; D remains ambiguous. Trimming stripped 0 bases from V and 3 bases from J, with 9 bases between. The CDR3 loop spans 14 amino acids. Looked up from germline, CDR1 is GTSNPN and CDR2 is SVGIG (reference sequence).

DNA of the CDR3: TGTGCCAGCAGTTACGCGGGGGGCAGGCGAGAAAAACTGTTTTTT. Amino acids: CASSYAGGRREKLFF. The V and J genes are TRBV6-5 and TRBJ1-4, with D possibly being TRBD1 (6 bases). The CDR3 is made up of 15 amino acids. V shed 2 bases and J shed 8 bases, with 15 bases lying between them. CDR1 MNHEY and CDR2 SVGAGI come from the germline V gene.

V gene TRBV9 combines with J gene TRBJ2-3; D possibly matches TRBD1 or TRBD2 (5 bases each). Deletions cut 6 bases from V and 2 bases from J, with 13 bases between. CDR1 and CDR2 from the germline V gene are SGDLS and YYNGEE. There are 14 residues in the CDR3. This chain's CDR3 is CASTSRGYTDTQYF. The CDR3 nucleotides are TGTGCCAGCACCTCGAGGGGCTACACAGATACGCAGTATTTT. The whole variable domain, filled in from reference TRBV9 and TRBJ2-3, reads DSGVTQTPKHLITATGQRVTLRCSPRSGDLSVYWYQQSLDQGLQFLIQYYNGEERAKGNILERFSAQQFPDLHSELNLSSLELGDSALYFCASTSRGYTDTQYFGPGTRLTVL.

This clone has a single count. V gene TRBV27 combines with J gene TRBJ1-2; 7 bases are shared with TRBD1. Per the germline V gene, CDR1 is MNHEY and CDR2 is SMNVEV (reference sequence). V lost 3 bases to trimming and J lost 7 bases; unmatched junction nucleotides: 11. The CDR3 totals 15 residues. CDR3 region: CASSFKTGTVRGYTF. The DNA for the CDR3 is TGTGCCAGCAGTTTTAAGACAGGGACCGTGCGTGGCTACACCTTC.

The rearrangement joins TRBV7-9 to TRBJ1-1; TRBD1 might be the D (6 bases). CDR3 length: 13 amino acids. Germline CDR1 is SEHNR and CDR2 is FQNEAQ (reference sequence). V lost 3 bases and J lost 7, with 12 bases in between. In nucleotides, the CDR3 is TGTGCCAGCAGCTTCACAGGACAGATTGAAGCTTTCTTT. This encodes CASSFTGQIEAFF.